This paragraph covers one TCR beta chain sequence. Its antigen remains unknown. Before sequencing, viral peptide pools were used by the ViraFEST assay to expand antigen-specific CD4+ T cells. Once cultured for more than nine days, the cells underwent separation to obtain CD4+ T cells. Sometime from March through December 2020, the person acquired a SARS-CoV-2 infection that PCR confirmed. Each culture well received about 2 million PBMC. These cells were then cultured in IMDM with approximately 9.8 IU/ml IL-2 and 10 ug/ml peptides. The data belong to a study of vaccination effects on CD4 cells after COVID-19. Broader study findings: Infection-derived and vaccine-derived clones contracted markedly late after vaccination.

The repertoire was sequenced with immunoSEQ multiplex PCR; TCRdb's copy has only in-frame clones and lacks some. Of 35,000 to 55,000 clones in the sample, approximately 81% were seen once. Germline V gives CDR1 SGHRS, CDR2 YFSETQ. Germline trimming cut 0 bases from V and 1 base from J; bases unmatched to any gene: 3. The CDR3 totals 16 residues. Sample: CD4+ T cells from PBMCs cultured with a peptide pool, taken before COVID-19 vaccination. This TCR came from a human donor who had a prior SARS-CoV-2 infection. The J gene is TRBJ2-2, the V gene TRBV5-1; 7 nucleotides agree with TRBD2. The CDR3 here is CASSLAGGWNTGELFF. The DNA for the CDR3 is TGCGCCAGCAGCTTGGCGGGGGGTTGGAACACCGGGGAGCTGTTTTTT.